This T cell receptor (beta chain) was recovered during a study of early T cells in non-severe SARS-CoV-2 infection. At the level of the study: Alpha and beta chains were unpaired, from unsorted whole-blood bulk RNA.

In the case of this clonotype: Its antigen is not identified.

Study results and limitations: VDJdb-based annotation leaned toward anti-spike CD8 responses and missed private and CD4 specificities.

Individual cDNA molecules were tagged with unique molecular identifiers, the study reported. TCRdb re-analysed the 5' RACE reads in MiXCR, keeping a single row per CDR3 protein. The sample has tens of thousands of distinct CDR3 sequences; 9.5% to 15% are singletons. Material: whole blood, obtained at baseline. This clonotype originated in an adult who was a healthcare worker with PCR-confirmed SARS-CoV-2 infection or an uninfected control (not recorded which).

The CDR3: CASSQDGESDEQYF. The CDR3 DNA reads as TGTGCCAGCAGCCAAGACGGCGAAAGCGACGAGCAGTACTTC. The V call is TRBV3-1, the J call TRBJ2-7; the D is unclear. Trimming stripped 0 bases from V and 5 bases from J, with 11 bases between. Germline V gives CDR1 LGHDT, CDR2 YNNKEL (reference sequence). CDR3 size: 14 residues.